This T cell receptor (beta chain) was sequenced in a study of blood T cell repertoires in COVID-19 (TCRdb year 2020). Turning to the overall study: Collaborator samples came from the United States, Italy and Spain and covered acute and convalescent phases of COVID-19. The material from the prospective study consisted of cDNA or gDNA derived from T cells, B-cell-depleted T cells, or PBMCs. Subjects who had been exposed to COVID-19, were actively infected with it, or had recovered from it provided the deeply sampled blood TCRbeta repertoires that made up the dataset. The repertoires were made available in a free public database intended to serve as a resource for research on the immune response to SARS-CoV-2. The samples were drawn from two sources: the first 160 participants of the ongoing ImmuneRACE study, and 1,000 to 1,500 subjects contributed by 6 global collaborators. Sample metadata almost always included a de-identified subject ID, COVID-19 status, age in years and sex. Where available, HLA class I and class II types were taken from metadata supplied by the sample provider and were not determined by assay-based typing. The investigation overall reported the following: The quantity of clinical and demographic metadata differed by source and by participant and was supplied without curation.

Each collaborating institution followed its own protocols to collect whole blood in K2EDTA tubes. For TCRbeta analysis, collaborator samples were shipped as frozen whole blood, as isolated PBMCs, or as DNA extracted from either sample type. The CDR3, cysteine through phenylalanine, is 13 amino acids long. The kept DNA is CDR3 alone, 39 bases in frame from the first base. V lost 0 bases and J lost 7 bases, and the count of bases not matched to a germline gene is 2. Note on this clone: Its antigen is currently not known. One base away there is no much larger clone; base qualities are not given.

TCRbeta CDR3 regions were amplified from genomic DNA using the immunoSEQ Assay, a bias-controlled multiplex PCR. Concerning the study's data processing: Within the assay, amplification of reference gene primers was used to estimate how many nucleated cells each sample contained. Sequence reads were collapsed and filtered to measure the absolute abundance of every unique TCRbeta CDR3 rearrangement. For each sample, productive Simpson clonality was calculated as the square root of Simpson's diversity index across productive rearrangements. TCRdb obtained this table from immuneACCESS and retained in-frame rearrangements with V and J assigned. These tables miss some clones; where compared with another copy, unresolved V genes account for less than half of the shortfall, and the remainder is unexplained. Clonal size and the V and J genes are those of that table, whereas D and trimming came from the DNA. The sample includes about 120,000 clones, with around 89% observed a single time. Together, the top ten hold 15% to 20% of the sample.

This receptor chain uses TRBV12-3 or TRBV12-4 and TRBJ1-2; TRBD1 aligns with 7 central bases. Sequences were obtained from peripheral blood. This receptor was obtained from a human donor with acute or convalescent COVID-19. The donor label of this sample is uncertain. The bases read TGTGCCAGCAGTTTAGCCGGGACAGTTGGCTACACCTTC. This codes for CASSLAGTVGYTF.